These 25 T cell receptor beta chains were all obtained from the same sample, sequenced in a study of blood T cell repertoires in COVID-19. Assay: immunoSEQ multiplex PCR; the TCRdb copy retains only in-frame clones and omits some. The sample holds approximately 240,000 clones, roughly four fifths seen once. The sequenced sample was PBMCs or T cells enriched from blood (not recorded which). The receptor source for this set is a woman between 40 and 50 years old with acute COVID-19.

This clone was picked up a small number of times. The J gene is TRBJ2-2, the V gene TRBV6-6; a weak D match, TRBD1 (6 bases). The CDR3 spans 16 residues. Trimming took off 3 bases at V and 0 bases at J, with 11 bases between the two ends. Germline CDR1 is MNHNY and CDR2 is SVGAGI (reference sequence). CDR3 bases: TGTGCCAGCAGTTATCCTGACAGGCCGAACACCGGGGAGCTGTTTTTT. Its translation is CASSYPDRPNTGELFF.

The chain carries TRBV11-2 and TRBJ1-4; 7 bases are shared with TRBD1. Germline V gives CDR1 SGHAT, CDR2 FQNNGV. The V and J ends lost 0 bases and 8 bases, in that order; junction bases with no gene match: 9. The CDR3 has 16 residues. The CDR3 region is CASSLDRTGLREKLFF. For the CDR3, the DNA is TGTGCCAGCAGCTTAGATCGGACAGGCCTTAGGGAAAAACTGTTTTTT.

The chain uses TRBV5-3 and TRBJ2-1; 13 bases agree with TRBD2. TRBV5-3 has ORF status, its function being uncertain. Unmatched junction bases numbered 7, after V lost 4 bases and J lost 6 bases. The CDR3 length is 16 residues. The CDR3 is CARSNTGTSGINEQFF. In DNA, the CDR3 is TGTGCCAGAAGCAACACCGGGACTAGCGGGATCAATGAGCAGTTCTTC.

The chain employs TRBV2 and TRBJ2-7, with unresolved D. Trimming took 6 bases from V and 1 from J, leaving 10 bases between them. Germline values: CDR1 SNHLY, CDR2 FYNNEI. The CDR3 has 13 amino acids. CDR3 in DNA: TGTGCCAGCAGCCTACAGTGGTCCTACGAGCAGTACTTC. Amino acid sequence: CASSLQWSYEQYF.

V gene TRBV4-2 combines with J gene TRBJ2-5, with 12 bases aligning to TRBD2. The V gene's germline CDR1 is LGHNA and CDR2 YNFKEQ. This CDR3 comprises 16 residues. The J segment lost 7 bases and the V segment lost 1 base, leaving 7 bases of the junction unmatched. This CDR3 reads CASSQGLAGGPGTQYF. CDR3 nucleotide sequence: TGTGCCAGCAGCCAAGGGCTAGCGGGGGGGCCTGGGACCCAGTACTTC.

The chain has TRBV3-1 (or the pseudogene TRBV3-2) and TRBJ2-6, with D unclear. The CDR3 totals 17 residues. V gave up 3 bases and J gave up 3 bases, with 15 bases separating them. Germline values: CDR1 LGHDT, CDR2 YNNKEL (reference sequence). Here the CDR3 reads CASSHGFKIGGANVLTF. As DNA, the CDR3 is TGTGCCAGCAGCCACGGGTTTAAGATAGGTGGGGCCAACGTCCTGACTTTC.

There are a few counts of this clone. This chain joins TRBV10-2 and TRBJ2-1; the D gene is possibly TRBD2 (5 bases). The CDR3 loop spans 13 amino acids. Germline V gene sequence: CDR1 WSHSY, CDR2 SAAADI. Trimming pared 7 bases from V and 2 bases from J, leaving 9 bases between. The CDR3 nucleotides are TGCGCCAGCACCCGGGGAGCCTACAATGAGCAGTTCTTC. It encodes CASTRGAYNEQFF.

J is TRBJ1-1 and V is TRBV6-5; D call uncertain. Germline CDR1 MNHEY, CDR2 SVGAGI. The CDR3 contains 14 residues. V gave up 0 bases and J gave up 4 bases, with 9 bases separating them. The CDR3 here is CASSYSEGITEAFF. CDR3 bases: TGTGCCAGCAGTTACTCGGAGGGCATCACTGAAGCTTTCTTT.

V is TRBV9 and J is TRBJ2-5, with 9 nucleotides matching TRBD2. The ends lost 2 bases at V and 4 bases at J; junction bases unmatched: 12. The CDR3 length is 17 residues. Per the germline V gene, CDR1 is SGDLS and CDR2 is YYNGEE. The CDR3 loop is CASSVRPGTSFSETQYF. CDR3 nucleotide sequence: TGTGCCAGCAGCGTTCGTCCCGGGACTAGCTTCTCAGAGACCCAGTACTTC.

This clone appeared a single time. This sequence joins TRBV28 and TRBJ2-7, with a possible D match to TRBD1 (6 bases). The CDR3 covers 16 residues. With 10 bases removed from V and 2 bases from J, the gap between germline ends came to 24 bases. Germline assignment: CDR1 MDHEN and CDR2 SYDVKM. CDR3 DNA sequence: TGTGCCACCGTGGATACAGGGATAGGAATCCCCTACGAGCAGTACTTC. Amino acids: CATVDTGIGIPYEQYF. Together with reference TRBV28 and TRBJ2-7, the CDR3 gives the full variable domain: DVKVTQSSRYLVKRTGEKVFLECVQDMDHENMFWYRQDPGLGLRLIYFSYDVKMKEKGDIPEGYSVSREKKERFSLILESASTNQTSMYLCATVDTGIGIPYEQYFGPGTRLTVT.

The J gene is TRBJ1-1, the V gene TRBV6-5, with a weak D call TRBD1 (6 bases). The V gene lost 5 bases and the J gene lost 4 bases, with 11 bases spanning the gap. The CDR3 contains 13 residues. Germline loops: CDR1 MNHEY, CDR2 SVGAGI. The CDR3 DNA reads as TGTGCCAGCAGTCTGGGGGCGGTCACTGAAGCTTTCTTT. It is translated as CASSLGAVTEAFF.

The rearrangement uses TRBV4-2 and TRBJ1-1, with TRBD1 matching over 9 bases. Germline CDR1 is LGHNA and CDR2 is YNFKEQ. V lost 2 bases, J lost 9 bases, and 7 bases stayed unmatched. CDR3 length equals 14 residues. The chain's CDR3 is CASSQTGTGNKAFF. The CDR3 bases are TGTGCCAGCAGCCAAACTGGGACAGGGAACAAAGCTTTCTTT.

The genes are TRBV18 and TRBJ1-1, with D possibly being TRBD1 (5 bases). The germline V gene encodes CDR1 KGHSH and CDR2 LQKENI. The germline V and J ends were trimmed by 2 bases and 1 base, with 8 bases remaining between them. The CDR3 length is 14 residues. For the CDR3, the DNA is TGTGCCAGCTCACCAAAACAGGAGAACACTGAAGCTTTCTTT. Protein: CASSPKQENTEAFF.

The chain joins TRBV27 to TRBJ1-2, with D perhaps matching TRBD1 (5 bases). CDR1 MNHEY and CDR2 SMNVEV come from the germline V gene (reference sequence). Trimming took off 8 bases at V and 2 bases at J, with 12 bases between the two ends. This CDR3 has 13 amino acids. The CDR3 region has the DNA TGTGCCAGCCACCCCGGGGGGAACTATGGCTACACCTTC. Residues: CASHPGGNYGYTF.

This rearrangement joins TRBV29-1 to TRBJ1-5; 8 bases agree with TRBD1. Germline V lookup: CDR1 SQVTM, CDR2 ANQGSEA. V dropped 5 bases and J dropped 7; count of bases not matched to a gene: 13. This CDR3 comprises 15 residues. This CDR3 reads CSVSNGQGAGQPQHF. The CDR3 nucleotides read TGCAGCGTTTCTAATGGGCAGGGGGCAGGGCAGCCCCAGCATTTT.

This clone was counted once. J is TRBJ1-2 and V is TRBV11-2; TRBD1 matches at 8 bases. J lost 4 bases, V lost 3 bases, and 1 base had no gene match. CDR1 SGHAT and CDR2 FQNNGV come from the germline V gene. The length of the CDR3 is 13 residues. CDR3 loop: CASSFTGGYGYTF. The CDR3 DNA reads TGTGCCAGCAGCTTTACAGGGGGCTATGGCTACACCTTC.

This chain uses TRBV27 with TRBJ2-1, with TRBD1 matching over 8 bases. Losses at the gene ends were 2 bases for V and 6 bases for J; bases not matched to a gene: 6. Germline CDR1 MNHEY, CDR2 SMNVEV (reference sequence). The CDR3 spans 15 residues. The DNA of the CDR3 is TGTGCCAGCAGTTTACAGGGGGCTATCCTCAATGAGCAGTTCTTC. Its protein is CASSLQGAILNEQFF.

Here the CDR3 reads CASSHPARREEAFF. The DNA of the CDR3 is TGTGCCAGCAGCCATCCCGCCCGGCGGGAAGAAGCTTTCTTT. The chain has TRBV3-1 (or the pseudogene TRBV3-2) and TRBJ1-1; D remains unclear. Germline CDR1 is LGHDT and CDR2 is YNNKEL (reference sequence). V lost 3 bases and J lost 8, with 16 bases in between. The CDR3 has 14 amino acids.

J is TRBJ1-3 and V is TRBV3-1 (or the pseudogene TRBV3-2); D might be TRBD1 (6 bases). This CDR3 contains 17 residues. Germline V CDR1 and CDR2: LGHDT, YNNKEL (reference sequence). V was cut by 5 bases and J by 0 bases, with 17 bases left in between. In DNA form, the CDR3 reads TGTGCCAGCAGCACCCACAGGGTCCTTCACTCTGGAAACACCATATATTTT. Its translation: CASSTHRVLHSGNTIYF.

The rearrangement uses TRBV24-1 and TRBJ2-7, with D perhaps TRBD1 (5 bases). Germline V gene data show CDR1 as KGHDR and CDR2 as SFDVKD. V shed 4 bases and J shed 7 bases, with 13 bases lying between them. The CDR3 spans 13 residues. CDR3 in DNA: TGTGCCACCAGTGAACCAGGGTTCATGGAGCAGTACTTC. It codes for CATSEPGFMEQYF.

The chain is built from TRBV5-1 and TRBJ2-4; possibly TRBD2 for D (6 bases). Germline CDR1 and CDR2: SGHRS and YFSETQ. The CDR3 runs to 16 residues. V was trimmed by 5 bases and J by 4 bases, leaving 19 bases between them. The CDR3 reads CASSPTMSGPKNIQYF. The CDR3, as DNA: TGCGCCAGCAGTCCCACGATGAGCGGGCCGAAAAACATTCAGTACTTC. The whole variable domain, filled in from reference TRBV5-1 and TRBJ2-4, reads KAGVTQTPRYLIKTRGQQVTLSCSPISGHRSVSWYQQTPGQGLQFLFEYFSETQRNKGNFPGRFSGRQFSNSRSEMNVSTLELGDSALYLCASSPTMSGPKNIQYFGAGTRLSVL.

This chain uses TRBV25-1 with TRBJ2-5; weak D call: TRBD1 (6 bases). Germline V gene lookup returns CDR1 MGHDK and CDR2 SYGVNS. V was cut by 3 bases and J by 1 base, with 12 bases left in between. The CDR3 totals 15 residues. The CDR3 protein is CASSDLGAGQETQYF. CDR3 sequence (DNA): TGTGCCAGCAGTGATCTGGGGGCGGGCCAAGAGACCCAGTACTTC. Full variable domain (remainder filled in from reference TRBV25-1 and TRBJ2-5): EADIYQTPRYLVIGTGKKITLECSQTMGHDKMYWYQQDPGMELHLIHYSYGVNSTEKGDLSSESTVSRIRTEHFPLTLESARPSHTSQYLCASSDLGAGQETQYFGPGTRLLVL.

This clone showed up just a few times. Mismatch with germline at one junction end may stem from a read error. This chain links TRBV2 with TRBJ1-1; 11 nucleotides match TRBD1. CDR3 length: 14 amino acids. Germline loops: CDR1 SNHLY, CDR2 FYNNEI. DNA for the CDR3: TGTGCCAGCAGCCGGGACAGGGGGAACGCTGAAGCTTTCTTT. Its translation: CASSRDRGNAEAFF.

The chain joins TRBV28 to TRBJ2-7; D possibly corresponds to TRBD1 (7 bases). Trimming cost V 8 bases and J 2 bases, with 19 bases left between them. CDR1 and CDR2 from the germline V gene are MDHEN and SYDVKM. The CDR3 sequence is 15 residues long. CDR3 sequence: CASYRGGSAAYEQYF. The CDR3 DNA follows: TGTGCCAGCTACAGGGGAGGTAGCGCGGCCTACGAGCAGTACTTC.

The rearrangement joins TRBV5-1 to TRBJ1-2; TRBD1 matches at 7 bases. The CDR3 runs to 13 residues. Germline lookup yields CDR1 SGHRS and CDR2 YFSETQ. After removal of 4 bases from V and 7 bases from J, the junction contained 7 bases not matched to a gene. The CDR3 loop is CASSPGGTVGYTF. CDR3 in DNA: TGCGCCAGCAGCCCAGGGGGGACAGTTGGCTACACCTTC.